Listed below are T cell receptor beta chains from one sample, sequenced in a study of a mutant IDH1 vaccine in newly diagnosed glioma. This table comes from immunoSEQ multiplex PCR, and its TCRdb copy is limited to in-frame clones, with some not included. The sample carries about 92,000 clones, 83% recorded once. The material sequenced was PBMCs, taken from a glioma patient treated with radiotherapy, temozolomide or both. Receptor source: a woman aged 50 to 60 with glioma. The CDR3 runs from the conserved cysteine through the conserved F or W. The D gene is left open where the match is weak. Expanded clones are given a class, and other clones once, few, many or no size at all.

len: 13
d_gene: .
abundance: .
v_gene: TRBV29-1
j_gene: TRBJ2-3
CDR3aa: CSVDAGHTDTQYF
CDR3nt: TGCAGCGTTGACGCGGGACACACAGATACGCAGTATTTT

len: 13
d_gene: .
abundance: .
v_gene: TRBV4-1
j_gene: TRBJ2-7
CDR3aa: CASSQRDSVEQYF
CDR3nt: TGCGCCAGCAGCCAAAGGGATAGCGTCGAGCAGTACTTC

len: 15
d_gene: TRBD1
abundance: .
v_gene: TRBV10-2
j_gene: TRBJ2-3
CDR3aa: CASSSGQLSTDTQYF
CDR3nt: TGCGCCAGCAGTTCGGGACAGCTTAGCACAGATACGCAGTATTTT

len: 11
d_gene: .
abundance: few
v_gene: TRBV5-4
j_gene: TRBJ1-1
CDR3aa: CASSLGTEAFF
CDR3nt: TGTGCCAGCAGCTTGGGGACAGAGGCTTTCTTT

len: 13
d_gene: .
abundance: .
v_gene: TRBV7-9
j_gene: TRBJ1-2
CDR3aa: CASSPLGLYGYTF
CDR3nt: TGTGCCAGCAGTCCCCTTGGTCTCTATGGCTACACCTTC

len: 16
d_gene: .
abundance: .
v_gene: TRBV19
j_gene: TRBJ1-1
CDR3aa: CASSIGPRGMNTEAFF
CDR3nt: TGTGCCAGTAGTATTGGGCCCCGGGGCATGAACACTGAAGCTTTCTTT

len: 15
d_gene: TRBD2
abundance: .
v_gene: TRBV6-5
j_gene: TRBJ2-5
CDR3aa: CASSSGLAGVETQYF
CDR3nt: TGTGCCAGCAGTTCTGGACTAGCGGGGGTAGAGACCCAGTACTTC

len: 12
d_gene: .
abundance: .
v_gene: TRBV29-1
j_gene: TRBJ2-3
CDR3aa: CSVSGSTDTQYF
CDR3nt: TGCAGCGTATCAGGTAGCACAGATACGCAGTATTTT

len: 15
d_gene: TRBD1
abundance: .
v_gene: TRBV5-1
j_gene: TRBJ1-2
CDR3aa: CASSLGQTVDYGYTF
CDR3nt: TGCGCCAGCAGCCTGGGACAGACCGTGGACTATGGCTACACCTTC

len: 13
d_gene: .
abundance: .
v_gene: TRBV7-9
j_gene: TRBJ1-1
CDR3aa: CASTEGGSTEAFF
CDR3nt: TGTGCCAGCACCGAGGGGGGGAGCACTGAAGCTTTCTTT

len: 13
d_gene: .
abundance: .
v_gene: TRBV4-1
j_gene: TRBJ1-5
CDR3aa: CASSQGGAQPQHF
CDR3nt: TGCGCCAGCAGCCAAGGGGGCGCTCAGCCCCAGCATTTT

len: 13
d_gene: .
abundance: few
v_gene: TRBV19
j_gene: TRBJ1-6
CDR3aa: CASRNERNSPLHF
CDR3nt: TGTGCCAGTAGAAACGAGAGGAATTCACCCCTCCACTTT

len: 16
d_gene: TRBD2
abundance: .
v_gene: TRBV10-2
j_gene: TRBJ2-5
CDR3aa: CASRRRGGGDQETQYF
CDR3nt: TGCGCCAGCAGGAGGCGGGGCGGGGGGGATCAAGAGACCCAGTACTTC

len: 12
d_gene: .
abundance: few
v_gene: TRBV10-3
j_gene: TRBJ1-1
CDR3aa: CAISESGEKAFF
CDR3nt: TGTGCCATCAGTGAGTCAGGGGAAAAAGCTTTCTTT

len: 16
d_gene: .
abundance: .
v_gene: TRBV25-1
j_gene: TRBJ2-1
CDR3aa: CASSEGASVSNNEQFF
CDR3nt: TGTGCCAGCAGTGAAGGGGCCTCAGTATCCAACAATGAGCAGTTCTTC

len: 13
d_gene: .
abundance: .
v_gene: TRBV27
j_gene: TRBJ1-1
CDR3aa: CASSLSIITEAFF
CDR3nt: TGTGCCAGCAGTTTATCGATCATCACTGAAGCTTTCTTT

len: 15
d_gene: .
abundance: few
v_gene: TRBV10-1
j_gene: TRBJ1-4
CDR3aa: CASSESRPTNEKLFF
CDR3nt: TGCGCCAGCAGTGAGTCGCGGCCAACTAATGAAAAACTGTTTTTT

len: 16
d_gene: TRBD1
abundance: .
v_gene: TRBV5-1
j_gene: TRBJ1-1
CDR3aa: CASSNRDRVGGAEAFF
CDR3nt: TGCGCCAGCAGCAACCGGGACAGGGTAGGGGGAGCTGAAGCTTTCTTT

len: 15
d_gene: .
abundance: once
v_gene: TRBV18
j_gene: TRBJ1-1
CDR3aa: CASSLNQGTVTEAFF
CDR3nt: TGTGCCAGCTCACTTAACCAGGGAACGGTTACTGAAGCTTTCTTT

len: 17
d_gene: TRBD1
abundance: .
v_gene: TRBV4-1
j_gene: TRBJ1-6
CDR3aa: CASSRPLRGQLDSPLHF
CDR3nt: TGCGCCAGCAGCCGGCCATTAAGGGGGCAGTTGGATTCACCCCTCCACTTT